This T cell receptor beta chain is from a study of cytomegalovirus exposure and HLA in healthy donors. With 60 Vbeta and 13 Jbeta primers, the PCR was carried out. TCRdb keeps only in-frame clones here, not all; method: immunoSEQ multiplex PCR. The sample holds some 100,000 clones, less than 80% seen once. With respect to this clone: What it binds is unknown.

Study results and caveats: The study put 150 to 200 TCR beta chains on its list as cytomegalovirus-associated.

The CDR3 totals 16 residues. V trimming: 3 bases; J trimming: 4 bases; junction bases outside the gene matches: 9. Per germline, CDR1 SGDLS and CDR2 YYNGEE. Sequenced input: PBMCs. The rearrangement uses TRBV9 and TRBJ2-3, with 9 bases aligning to TRBD1. The sequence was obtained from a woman aged 50 to 60 in good health and CMV-seropositive. CDR3 amino acids: CASSGRDRDAPDTQYF. Written as DNA, the CDR3 is TGTGCCAGCAGCGGCCGGGACAGGGACGCTCCAGATACGCAGTATTTT.